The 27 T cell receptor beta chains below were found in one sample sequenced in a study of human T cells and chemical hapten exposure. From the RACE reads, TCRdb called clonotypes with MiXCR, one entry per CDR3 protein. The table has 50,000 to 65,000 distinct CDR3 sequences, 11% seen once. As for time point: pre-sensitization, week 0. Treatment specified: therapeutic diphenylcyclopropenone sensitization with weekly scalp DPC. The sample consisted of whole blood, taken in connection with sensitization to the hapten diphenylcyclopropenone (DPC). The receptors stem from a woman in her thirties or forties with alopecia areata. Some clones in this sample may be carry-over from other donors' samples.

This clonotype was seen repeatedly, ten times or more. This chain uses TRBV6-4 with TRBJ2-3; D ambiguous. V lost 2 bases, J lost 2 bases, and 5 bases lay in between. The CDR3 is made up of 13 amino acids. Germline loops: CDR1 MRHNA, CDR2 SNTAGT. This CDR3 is CASSDQYTDTQYF. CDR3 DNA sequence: TGTGCCAGCAGTGACCAGTACACAGATACGCAGTATTTT.

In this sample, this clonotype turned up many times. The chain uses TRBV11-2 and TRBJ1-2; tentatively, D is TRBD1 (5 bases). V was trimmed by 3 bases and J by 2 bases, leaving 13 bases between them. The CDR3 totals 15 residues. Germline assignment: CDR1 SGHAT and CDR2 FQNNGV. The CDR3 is CASSLKEGWNYGYTF. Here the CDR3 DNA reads TGTGCCAGCAGCTTGAAGGAGGGGTGGAACTATGGCTACACCTTC.

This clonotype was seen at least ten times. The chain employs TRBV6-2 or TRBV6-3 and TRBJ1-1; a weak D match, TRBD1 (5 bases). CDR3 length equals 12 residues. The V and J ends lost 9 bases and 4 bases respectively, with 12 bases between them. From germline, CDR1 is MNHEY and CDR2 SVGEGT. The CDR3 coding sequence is TGTGCCAGTAGTAAGGGGATCACTGAAGCTTTCTTT. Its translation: CASSKGITEAFF.

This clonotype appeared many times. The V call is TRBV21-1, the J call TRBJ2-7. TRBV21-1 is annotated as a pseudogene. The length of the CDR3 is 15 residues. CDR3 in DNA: TGTGCCAGCAGCAAAGGAATGAAATCCTCCTACGAGCAGTACTTC. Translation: CASSKGMKSSYEQYF.

CDR3 residues: CASSQELGDNEQFF. CDR3 nucleotide sequence: TGCGCCAGCAGCCAGGAGTTAGGGGACAATGAGCAGTTCTTC. This chain joins TRBV4-3 and TRBJ2-1; D perhaps matches TRBD1 (5 bases). V was shortened by 3 bases and J by 5 bases, with 11 bases between the two germline ends. Germline V gene data show CDR1 as LGHNA and CDR2 as YSLEER. This CDR3 region has 14 residues.

The CDR3 DNA follows: TGCAGGGGGGATACGCAGTATTTT. Protein product: CRGDTQYF. The genes are TRBV29-1 and TRBJ2-3; D not certain. Germline V gene sequence: CDR1 SQVTM, CDR2 ANQGSEA. This CDR3 comprises 8 residues.

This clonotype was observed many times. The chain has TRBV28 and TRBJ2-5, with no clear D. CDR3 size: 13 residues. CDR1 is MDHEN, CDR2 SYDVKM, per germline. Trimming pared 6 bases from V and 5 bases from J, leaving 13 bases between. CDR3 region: CASRQPGRETQYF. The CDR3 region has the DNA TGTGCCAGCAGACAACCGGGCAGGGAGACCCAGTACTTC. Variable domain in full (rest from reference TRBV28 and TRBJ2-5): DVKVTQSSRYLVKRTGEKVFLECVQDMDHENMFWYRQDPGLGLRLIYFSYDVKMKEKGDIPEGYSVSREKKERFSLILESASTNQTSMYLCASRQPGRETQYFGPGTRLLVL.

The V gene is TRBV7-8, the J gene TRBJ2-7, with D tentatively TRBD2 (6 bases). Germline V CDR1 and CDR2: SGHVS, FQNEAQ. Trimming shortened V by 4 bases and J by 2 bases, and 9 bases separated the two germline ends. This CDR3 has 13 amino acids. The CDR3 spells CASSSGLTYEQYF. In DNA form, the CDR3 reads TGTGCCAGCAGCTCGGGACTCACCTACGAGCAGTACTTC.

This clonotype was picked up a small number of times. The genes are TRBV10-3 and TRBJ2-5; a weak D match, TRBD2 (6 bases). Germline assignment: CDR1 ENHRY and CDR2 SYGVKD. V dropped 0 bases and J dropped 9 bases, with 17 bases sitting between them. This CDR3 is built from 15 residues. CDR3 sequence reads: CAISESGGGNAAQYF. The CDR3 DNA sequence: TGTGCCATCAGTGAGTCCGGTGGGGGGAACGCGGCCCAGTACTTC.

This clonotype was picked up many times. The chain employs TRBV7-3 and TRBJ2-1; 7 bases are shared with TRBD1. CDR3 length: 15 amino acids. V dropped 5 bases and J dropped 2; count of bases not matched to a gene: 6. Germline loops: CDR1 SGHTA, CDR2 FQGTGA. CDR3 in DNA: TGTGCCAGCAGCGTACAGGGGCAAGCCTACAATGAGCAGTTCTTC. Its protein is CASSVQGQAYNEQFF.

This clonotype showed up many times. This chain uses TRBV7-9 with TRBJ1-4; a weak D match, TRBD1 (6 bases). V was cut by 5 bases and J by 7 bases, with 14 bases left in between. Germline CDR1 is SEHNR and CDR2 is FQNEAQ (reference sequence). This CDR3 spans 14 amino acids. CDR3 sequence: CASSPTGKVEKLFF. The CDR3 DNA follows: TGTGCCAGCAGCCCTACAGGGAAGGTTGAAAAACTGTTTTTT.

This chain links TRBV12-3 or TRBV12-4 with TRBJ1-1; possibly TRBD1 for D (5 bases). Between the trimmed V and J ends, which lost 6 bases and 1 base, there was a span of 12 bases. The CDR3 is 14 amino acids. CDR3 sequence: CASRGLTENTEAFF. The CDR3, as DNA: TGTGCCAGCAGGGGACTAACAGAGAACACTGAAGCTTTCTTT.

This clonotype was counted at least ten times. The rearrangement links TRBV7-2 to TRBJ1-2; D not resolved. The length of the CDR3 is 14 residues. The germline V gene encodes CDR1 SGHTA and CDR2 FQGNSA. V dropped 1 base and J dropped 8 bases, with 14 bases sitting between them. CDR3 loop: CASSLVGNSRGYTF. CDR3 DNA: TGTGCCAGCAGCTTAGTTGGGAACTCTAGGGGCTACACCTTC.

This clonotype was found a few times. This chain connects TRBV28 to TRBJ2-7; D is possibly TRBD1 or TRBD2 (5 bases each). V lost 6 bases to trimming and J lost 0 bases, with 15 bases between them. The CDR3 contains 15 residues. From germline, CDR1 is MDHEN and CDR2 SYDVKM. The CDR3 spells CASSPGAIRSYEQYF. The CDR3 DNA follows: TGTGCCAGCAGCCCCGGGGCCATCCGCTCCTACGAGCAGTACTTC.

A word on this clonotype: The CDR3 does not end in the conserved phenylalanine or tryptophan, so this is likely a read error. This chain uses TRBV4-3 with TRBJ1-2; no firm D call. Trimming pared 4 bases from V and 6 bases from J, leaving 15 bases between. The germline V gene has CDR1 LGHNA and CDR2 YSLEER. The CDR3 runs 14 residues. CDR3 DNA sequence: TGCGCCAGCAGCCTTGATACATGGACGAATGGCTACACCCTC. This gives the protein CASSLDTWTNGYTL.

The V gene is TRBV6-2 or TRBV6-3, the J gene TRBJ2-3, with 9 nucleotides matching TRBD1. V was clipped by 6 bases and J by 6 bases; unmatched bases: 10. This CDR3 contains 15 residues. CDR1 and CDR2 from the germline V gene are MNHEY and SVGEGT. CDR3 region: CASSYEGTGPDTQYF. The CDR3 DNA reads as TGTGCCAGCAGCTACGAAGGGACAGGGCCGGATACGCAGTATTTT.

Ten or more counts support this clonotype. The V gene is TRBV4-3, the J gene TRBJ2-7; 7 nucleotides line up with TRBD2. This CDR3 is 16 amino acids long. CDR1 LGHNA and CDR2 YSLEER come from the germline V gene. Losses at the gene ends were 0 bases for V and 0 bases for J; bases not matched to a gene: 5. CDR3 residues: CASSQDWGGISYEQYF. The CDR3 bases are TGCGCCAGCAGCCAAGATTGGGGGGGGATCTCCTACGAGCAGTACTTC.

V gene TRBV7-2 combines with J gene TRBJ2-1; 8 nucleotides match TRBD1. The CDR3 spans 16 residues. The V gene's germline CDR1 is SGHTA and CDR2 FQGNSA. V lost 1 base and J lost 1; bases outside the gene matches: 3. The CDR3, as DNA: TGTGCCAGCAGCTTAGGCAGGGGGCGATCCTACAATGAGCAGTTCTTC. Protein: CASSLGRGRSYNEQFF. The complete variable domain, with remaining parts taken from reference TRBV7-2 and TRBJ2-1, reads GAGVSQSPSNKVTEKGKDVELRCDPISGHTALYWYRQSLGQGLEFLIYFQGNSAPDKSGLPSDRFSAERTGGSVSTLTIQRTQQEDSAVYLCASSLGRGRSYNEQFFGPGTRLTVL.

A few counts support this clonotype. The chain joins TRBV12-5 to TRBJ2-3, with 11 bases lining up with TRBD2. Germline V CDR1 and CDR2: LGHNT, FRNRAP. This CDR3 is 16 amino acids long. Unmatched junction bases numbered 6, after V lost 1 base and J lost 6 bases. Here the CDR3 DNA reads TGTGCTAGTGGTTTGGGACTAGCGGGGTCGAGGGATACGCAGTATTTT. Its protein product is CASGLGLAGSRDTQYF.

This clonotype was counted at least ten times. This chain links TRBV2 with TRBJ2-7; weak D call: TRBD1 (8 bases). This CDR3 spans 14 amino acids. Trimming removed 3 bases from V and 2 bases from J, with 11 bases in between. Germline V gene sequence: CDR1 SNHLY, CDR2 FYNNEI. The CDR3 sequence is CASSDTGGAYEQYF. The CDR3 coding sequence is TGTGCCAGCAGTGACACAGGGGGGGCCTACGAGCAGTACTTC. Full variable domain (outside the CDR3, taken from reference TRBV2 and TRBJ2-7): EPEVTQTPSHQVTQMGQEVILRCVPISNHLYFYWYRQILGQKVEFLVSFYNNEISEKSEIFDDQFSVERPDGSNFTLKIRSTKLEDSAMYFCASSDTGGAYEQYFGPGTRLTVT.

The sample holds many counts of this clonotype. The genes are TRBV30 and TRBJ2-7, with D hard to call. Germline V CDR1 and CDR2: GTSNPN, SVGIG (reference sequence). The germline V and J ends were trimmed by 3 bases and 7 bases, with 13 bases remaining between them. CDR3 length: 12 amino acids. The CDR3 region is CAWSRQVNEQYF. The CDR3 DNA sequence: TGTGCCTGGAGCCGTCAGGTAAATGAGCAGTACTTC.

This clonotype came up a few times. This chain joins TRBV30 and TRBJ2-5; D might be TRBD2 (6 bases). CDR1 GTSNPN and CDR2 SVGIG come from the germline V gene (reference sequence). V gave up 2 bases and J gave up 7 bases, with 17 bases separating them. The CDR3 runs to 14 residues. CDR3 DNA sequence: TGTGCCTGGAGTCGGGAGAGCCCCCCGGCGACCCAGTACTTC. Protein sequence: CAWSRESPPATQYF.

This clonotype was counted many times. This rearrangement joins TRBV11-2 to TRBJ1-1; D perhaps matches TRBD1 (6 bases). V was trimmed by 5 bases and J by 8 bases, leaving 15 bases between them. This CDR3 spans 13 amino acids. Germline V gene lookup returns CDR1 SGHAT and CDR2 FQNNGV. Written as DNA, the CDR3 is TGTGCCAGCAGCGCACAGACAAGGGGGGAAGCTTTCTTT. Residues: CASSAQTRGEAFF.

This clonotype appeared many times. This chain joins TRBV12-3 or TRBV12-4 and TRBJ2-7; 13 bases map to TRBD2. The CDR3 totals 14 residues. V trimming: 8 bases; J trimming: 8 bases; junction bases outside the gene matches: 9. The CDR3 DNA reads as TGTGCCAGCTCCCCTGGGACTAGCGGGGTCCAGCAGTACTTC. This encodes CASSPGTSGVQQYF.

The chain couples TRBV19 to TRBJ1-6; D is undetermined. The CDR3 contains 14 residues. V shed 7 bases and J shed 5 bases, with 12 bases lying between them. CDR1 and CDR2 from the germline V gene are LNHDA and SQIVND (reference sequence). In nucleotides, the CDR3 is TGTGCCAGTACTCACCGGGCCCATAATTCACCCCTCCACTTT. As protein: CASTHRAHNSPLHF. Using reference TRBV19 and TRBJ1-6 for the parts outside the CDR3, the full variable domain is DGGITQSPKYLFRKEGQNVTLSCEQNLNHDAMYWYRQDPGQGLRLIYYSQIVNDFQKGDIAEGYSVSREKKESFPLTVTSAQKNPTAFYLCASTHRAHNSPLHFGNGTRLTVT.

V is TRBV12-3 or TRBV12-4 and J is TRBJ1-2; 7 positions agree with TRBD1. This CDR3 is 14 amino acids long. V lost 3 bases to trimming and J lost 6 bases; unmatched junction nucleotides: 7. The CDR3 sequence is CASSFRQGKNGYTF. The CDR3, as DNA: TGTGCCAGCAGTTTCCGACAGGGAAAGAATGGCTACACCTTC.

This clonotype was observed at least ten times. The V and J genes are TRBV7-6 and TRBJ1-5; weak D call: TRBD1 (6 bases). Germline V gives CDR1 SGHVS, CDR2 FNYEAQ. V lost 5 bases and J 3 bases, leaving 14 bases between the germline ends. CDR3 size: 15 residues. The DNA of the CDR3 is TGTGCCAGCAGCACTTATTCGGGACACAATCAGCCCCAGCATTTT. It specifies CASSTYSGHNQPQHF.